In this sample, the clone carrying this T cell receptor beta chain turned up many times. The data are from a study of T-cell reconstitution after alpha-beta-depleted transplantation in children. TCRbeta library preparation incorporated unique molecular identifiers. MiXCR, applied by TCRdb to the PCR reads, yields one record per CDR3 protein. The sample has around 380,000 distinct CDR3 sequences, 11% seen once. In germline, CDR1 is MNHEY, CDR2 SVGEGT. V gave up 5 bases and J gave up 2 bases, with 4 bases separating them. This CDR3 has 11 residues. The sequence came from a human donor who donated a stem cell graft to a child with acute myeloid leukemia. This specimen consisted of PBMCs from the stem cell graft donor, obtained from the stem cell graft. The chain combines TRBV6-2 or TRBV6-3 with TRBJ2-7, with D unresolved. The CDR3 DNA reads as TGTGCCAGCAGTGAAACCTACGAGCAGTACTTC. Protein sequence: CASSETYEQYF.